Listed here are 22 T cell receptor beta chains from one sample, sequenced in a study of T cell responses to AZD1222 COVID-19 vaccine. Measured with immunoSEQ multiplex PCR; TCRdb has only the in-frame clones, and not every one. The sample gives approximately 150,000 clones, 85% to 95% of which show up once; approximately 5.4% is in the top ten. This sample comprised peripheral blood, obtained on day 0 of AZD1222 vaccination. The receptor set was obtained from an adult in good health.

The V gene is TRBV7-2, the J gene TRBJ2-7, with 7 bases aligning to TRBD1. Losses at the gene ends were 5 bases for V and 6 bases for J; bases not matched to a gene: 7. Germline V gene lookup returns CDR1 SGHTA and CDR2 FQGNSA. The CDR3 consists of 13 residues. In DNA form, the CDR3 reads TGTGCCAGCAGCCCAGAACAGGGGCGCGAGCAGTACTTC. Its protein is CASSPEQGREQYF.

J is TRBJ2-5 and V is TRBV5-1; D remains unclear. This CDR3 contains 12 residues. Trimming pared 0 bases from V and 5 bases from J, leaving 5 bases between. CDR1 is SGHRS, CDR2 YFSETQ, per germline. In DNA, the CDR3 is TGCGCCAGCAGCTTGGAGTTGGAGACCCAGTACTTC. Amino acid sequence: CASSLELETQYF.

DNA of the CDR3: TGTGCCAGCAGTGAAACACAGGGGTCCTACGAGCAGTACTTC. Amino acid sequence: CASSETQGSYEQYF. The gene calls are TRBV6-4 and TRBJ2-7; 7 positions agree with TRBD1. The V and J ends lost 3 bases and 1 base, in that order; junction bases with no gene match: 3. The germline V gene encodes CDR1 MRHNA and CDR2 SNTAGT. The CDR3 has 14 amino acids.

The rearrangement links TRBV10-3 to TRBJ2-7; 9 positions match TRBD1. CDR1 is ENHRY and CDR2 is SYGVKD in the germline V gene. This CDR3 region has 13 residues. V shed 11 bases and J 4 bases; nucleotides not matched to a gene: 9. The CDR3 sequence is CASWPGQGYEQYF. The CDR3 bases are TGTGCCTCATGGCCGGGACAGGGTTACGAGCAGTACTTC.

This clone was recorded a few times. V gene TRBV19 combines with J gene TRBJ1-3; D gene unclear. Deletions cut 7 bases from V and 0 bases from J, with 10 bases between. CDR3 size: 14 residues. CDR1 LNHDA and CDR2 SQIVND come from the germline V gene (reference sequence). The CDR3 sequence is CASKEDFSGNTIYF. The CDR3 region has the DNA TGTGCCAGTAAGGAGGATTTCTCTGGAAACACCATATATTTT.

The chain recombines TRBV19 with TRBJ1-1; no clear D gene. Germline values: CDR1 LNHDA, CDR2 SQIVND (reference sequence). Trimming took off 1 base at V and 1 base at J, with 7 bases between the two ends. The CDR3 totals 14 residues. The CDR3 coding sequence is TGTGCCAGTAGTATAGGCCTCGGGAACACTGAAGCTTTCTTT. This sequence encodes CASSIGLGNTEAFF.

This chain joins TRBV7-2 and TRBJ2-7; TRBD2 agrees at 10 bases. Germline values: CDR1 SGHTA, CDR2 FQGNSA. Unmatched junction bases numbered 10, after V lost 6 bases and J lost 8 bases. This CDR3 region has 14 residues. CDR3 bases: TGTGCCAGCAGACCCCCTAGCGGGGGCTTGAAGCAGTACTTC. It yields the protein CASRPPSGGLKQYF.

This chain's CDR3 is CSATGGRGNTEAFF. The CDR3 DNA sequence: TGCAGCGCCACAGGGGGCAGGGGAAACACTGAAGCTTTCTTT. The chain uses TRBV29-1 and TRBJ1-1; 9 bases match TRBD1. This CDR3 region has 14 residues. The junction had 8 bases not matched to a gene; V was cut back by 7 bases and J by 2 bases. The germline CDR1 and CDR2 sequences are SQVTM and ANQGSEA.

The chain has TRBV7-2 and TRBJ1-1; TRBD1 is a possible D gene (6 bases). Trimming took 3 bases from V and 0 from J, leaving 14 bases between them. Germline lookup yields CDR1 SGHTA and CDR2 FQGNSA. This CDR3 spans 16 amino acids. CDR3 DNA: TGTGCCAGCAGCTTGGGGGGGCGGGTCATGAACACTGAAGCTTTCTTT. This encodes CASSLGGRVMNTEAFF.

Here the CDR3 DNA reads TGTGCCAGCAGTGAGACCTCTCTCGGTCAGCCCCAGCATTTT. Amino acids: CASSETSLGQPQHF. V usage is TRBV6-1 and J usage is TRBJ1-5; D call uncertain. The germline V gene encodes CDR1 MNHNS and CDR2 SASEGT. This CDR3 has 14 residues. The V and J ends lost 3 bases and 6 bases respectively, with 12 bases between them.

The CDR3 DNA follows: TGTGCCAGCAGAGGAGGTGAGGGGGGAAAAAACATTCAGTACTTC. Translating it yields CASRGGEGGKNIQYF. J is TRBJ2-4 and V is TRBV6-5; D could derive from TRBD1 or TRBD2 (6 bases each). In germline, CDR1 is MNHEY, CDR2 SVGAGI. The CDR3 is 15 residues long. The ends were cut back, 6 bases at V and 4 bases at J, with 16 bases in the middle.

The chain carries TRBV5-6 and TRBJ1-3; D is unclear. Per germline, CDR1 SGHDT and CDR2 YYEEEE. The CDR3 runs 15 residues. V shed 4 bases and J shed 4 bases, with 15 bases lying between them. The CDR3 loop reads CASSRGPHGGNTIYF. The CDR3 bases are TGTGCCAGCAGCAGAGGGCCCCACGGGGGAAACACCATATATTTT.

V is TRBV4-3 and J is TRBJ2-7; no clear D gene. Trimming took 0 bases from V and 3 from J, leaving 9 bases between them. CDR1 LGHNA and CDR2 YSLEER come from the germline V gene. The CDR3 is made up of 14 amino acids. CDR3 amino acids: CASSQEVGNYEQYF. CDR3 nucleotides: TGCGCCAGCAGCCAAGAGGTGGGAAACTACGAGCAGTACTTC.

V is TRBV2 and J is TRBJ1-2; TRBD1 agrees at 8 bases. The V and J ends lost 6 bases and 3 bases, in that order; junction bases with no gene match: 6. Germline-derived CDR1 and CDR2 are SNHLY and FYNNEI. This CDR3 contains 14 residues. CDR3: CASRNQGADYGYTF. CDR3 sequence (DNA): TGTGCCAGCAGGAATCAGGGGGCTGACTATGGCTACACCTTC.

The chain links TRBV4-2 to TRBJ2-7; D tentatively reads TRBD1 or TRBD2 (5 bases each). CDR3 length: 14 residues. Germline V gene lookup returns CDR1 LGHNA and CDR2 YNFKEQ. Trimming took 4 bases from V and 6 from J, leaving 16 bases between them. The DNA for the CDR3 is TGTGCCAGCAGCCCCCGGGACGGACAAGGCGAGCAGTACTTC. Translated: CASSPRDGQGEQYF.

The chain joins TRBV25-1 to TRBJ2-5; a weak D match, TRBD2 (5 bases). From germline, CDR1 is MGHDK and CDR2 SYGVNS. Trimming removed 2 bases from V and 5 bases from J, with 9 bases in between. The CDR3 sequence is 13 residues long. CDR3 in amino acids: CASSEGGEETQYF. In DNA, the CDR3 is TGTGCCAGCAGTGAAGGTGGGGAGGAGACCCAGTACTTC. The full variable domain, in which reference TRBV25-1 and TRBJ2-5 provide the parts outside the CDR3, is EADIYQTPRYLVIGTGKKITLECSQTMGHDKMYWYQQDPGMELHLIHYSYGVNSTEKGDLSSESTVSRIRTEHFPLTLESARPSHTSQYLCASSEGGEETQYFGPGTRLLVL.

The V and J genes are TRBV10-3 and TRBJ2-7, with TRBD1 as a possible D gene (5 bases). The CDR3 sequence is 13 residues long. Germline V gene lookup returns CDR1 ENHRY and CDR2 SYGVKD. V was shortened by 6 bases and J by 5 bases, with 14 bases between the two germline ends. CDR3 residues: CAIREGATDEQYF. The DNA of the CDR3 is TGTGCCATCAGAGAAGGGGCGACAGACGAGCAGTACTTC.

The CDR3 is CASSQEGRAETNYGYTF. CDR3 coding DNA: TGTGCCAGCAGCCAAGAAGGGAGGGCAGAGACCAACTATGGCTACACCTTC. The chain joins TRBV3-1 (or the pseudogene TRBV3-2) to TRBJ1-2; D is undetermined. The CDR3 runs to 17 residues. Germline values: CDR1 LGHDT, CDR2 YNNKEL (reference sequence). The ends were cut back, 0 bases at V and 2 bases at J, with 16 bases in the middle.

The chain employs TRBV6-2 or TRBV6-3 and TRBJ2-7, with D maybe TRBD2 (6 bases). The CDR3 has 15 residues. Germline loops: CDR1 MNHEY, CDR2 SVGEGT. Deletions cut 5 bases from V and 2 bases from J, with 16 bases between. The CDR3 bases are TGTGCCAGCAGTGCCCCCCGACTAGGAACCTACGAGCAGTACTTC. It codes for CASSAPRLGTYEQYF.

The J gene is TRBJ1-5, the V gene TRBV3-1 (or the pseudogene TRBV3-2); no firm D call. Germline-derived CDR1 and CDR2 are LGHDT and YNNKEL (reference sequence). There are 14 residues in the CDR3. V was clipped by 4 bases and J by 0 bases, with 7 bases between them. The CDR3 reads CASSPSDSNQPQHF. The CDR3 DNA sequence: TGTGCCAGCAGCCCGAGTGATAGCAATCAGCCCCAGCATTTT.

The chain couples TRBV11-2 to TRBJ2-3; D ambiguous. Germline loops: CDR1 SGHAT, CDR2 FQNNGV. The CDR3 contains 12 residues. Trimming took off 5 bases at V and 5 bases at J, with 8 bases between the two ends. CDR3 region: CASSPGRDTQYF. Here the CDR3 DNA reads TGTGCCAGCAGCCCCGGTAGAGATACGCAGTATTTT.

This chain links TRBV5-8 with TRBJ2-1, with D unresolved. The ends were cut back, 4 bases at V and 1 base at J, with 12 bases in the middle. The CDR3 has 15 residues. The germline V gene has CDR1 SGHTS and CDR2 YDEGEE. The CDR3 region is CASSTGRWSYNEQFF. The CDR3, as DNA: TGTGCCAGCAGCACGGGCCGGTGGTCCTACAATGAGCAGTTCTTC.